The 7 T cell receptor beta chains in this list originate from one sample, sequenced in a study of cytomegalovirus exposure and HLA in healthy donors listed by TCRdb under 2017. Library creation used the immunoSEQ multiplex PCR assay. For the multiplex PCR, a mixture combining 60 forward primers for TCR Vbeta segments and 13 reverse primers for TCR Jbeta segments was used. This immuneACCESS table, as held by TCRdb, lists in-frame sequences with V and J called but not all clones. Of the missing ones, under half trace to an unresolved V gene in checked studies; the others have no known cause. Present in this sample are approximately 100,000 clones, under 80% of which were seen just once. The top ten clonotypes cover approximately 4% of the sample. The sample was PBMCs. These receptors all come from a middle-aged man in good health and CMV-seronegative.

The V gene is TRBV6-5, the J gene TRBJ2-1, with TRBD2 matching over 9 bases. The junction had 11 bases not matched to a gene; V was cut back by 8 bases and J by 6 bases. Germline assignment: CDR1 MNHEY and CDR2 SVGAGI. This CDR3 spans 15 amino acids. CDR3 DNA: TGTGCCAGCGGCCCCGGGACTAGCCCCACCAATGAGCAGTTCTTC. Encoded protein: CASGPGTSPTNEQFF.

The rearrangement links TRBV28 to TRBJ2-3; tentative D call: TRBD2 (5 bases). The CDR3 has 13 residues. V dropped 3 bases and J dropped 6 bases, with 10 bases sitting between them. Germline V gene sequence: CDR1 MDHEN, CDR2 SYDVKM. The CDR3 DNA reads as TGTGCCAGCAGTTTTCGCGGGCGGGATACGCAGTATTTT. Amino acid sequence: CASSFRGRDTQYF. Drawing the rest from reference TRBV28 and TRBJ2-3, the complete variable domain is DVKVTQSSRYLVKRTGEKVFLECVQDMDHENMFWYRQDPGLGLRLIYFSYDVKMKEKGDIPEGYSVSREKKERFSLILESASTNQTSMYLCASSFRGRDTQYFGPGTRLTVL.

This chain joins TRBV4-1 and TRBJ2-1; 11 bases match TRBD2. CDR1 MGHRA and CDR2 YSYEKL come from the germline V gene. J lost 10 bases, V lost 0 bases, and 11 bases had no gene match. The CDR3 spans 17 residues. The CDR3 region is CASSQEGSGTSGWEQFF. The CDR3 DNA reads TGCGCCAGCAGCCAAGAAGGAAGCGGGACTAGCGGTTGGGAGCAGTTCTTC.

The rearrangement joins TRBV5-5 to TRBJ2-7, with D perhaps TRBD1 or TRBD2 (5 bases each). The CDR3 has 13 residues. Trimming took 2 bases from V and 3 from J, leaving 9 bases between them. The germline V gene has CDR1 SGHKS and CDR2 YYEKEE (reference sequence). For the CDR3, the DNA is TGTGCCAGCAGCTTAACTGGGGGCTACGAGCAGTACGTC. It translates to CASSLTGGYEQYV.

This sequence joins TRBV5-6 and TRBJ2-7, with TRBD1 identical over 9 bases. This CDR3 is 15 amino acids long. Germline assignment: CDR1 SGHDT and CDR2 YYEEEE. V was pared by 4 bases and J by 0 bases, with 5 bases of the junction left unmatched. CDR3 residues: CASSPGTGYSYEQYF. DNA of the CDR3: TGTGCCAGCAGCCCTGGGACAGGGTACTCCTACGAGCAGTACTTC. The variable domain in full, with the rest retrieved from reference TRBV5-6 and TRBJ2-7, is DAGVTQSPTHLIKTRGQQVTLRCSPKSGHDTVSWYQQALGQGPQFIFQYYEEEERQRGNFPDRFSGHQFPNYSSELNVNALLLGDSALYLCASSPGTGYSYEQYFGPGTRLTVT.

The gene calls are TRBV28 and TRBJ1-3, with unresolved D. Trimming took off 4 bases at V and 0 bases at J, with 7 bases between the two ends. The CDR3 has 14 amino acids. Germline values: CDR1 MDHEN, CDR2 SYDVKM. The CDR3 protein is CASSSVHSGNTIYF. The CDR3 DNA reads TGTGCCAGCAGTTCAGTCCACTCTGGAAACACCATATATTTT.

This clone was detected only once. The rearrangement links TRBV10-3 to TRBJ2-6, with TRBD1 matching 8 bases. Germline CDR1 reads ENHRY; CDR2 reads SYGVKD. Trimming removed 0 bases from V and 3 bases from J; junction bases left unmatched: 7. CDR3 length equals 18 residues. CDR3 in amino acids: CAISESMSGGSGANVLTF. CDR3 coding DNA: TGTGCCATCAGTGAGTCGATGTCAGGGGGCAGTGGGGCCAACGTCCTGACTTTC.